The 21 T cell receptor beta chains presented below share a single source sample, sequenced in a study of cytomegalovirus exposure and HLA in healthy donors. It was with 60 Vbeta and 13 Jbeta primers that the PCR ran. Here immunoSEQ multiplex PCR was the method, and the copy in TCRdb shows in-frame clones only, minus some. The table has approximately 100,000 clones, approximately 76% seen once. Material for sequencing was PBMCs. Source of these receptors: a man aged 35 to 55 in good health and CMV-seronegative.

V usage is TRBV11-2 and J usage is TRBJ2-1; 7 nucleotides agree with TRBD2. CDR1 is SGHAT and CDR2 is FQNNGV in the germline V gene. Losses at the gene ends were 5 bases for V and 2 bases for J; bases not matched to a gene: 6. The CDR3 extends over 15 amino acids. CDR3 protein: CASSGTGTTYNEQFF. The CDR3 region has the DNA TGTGCCAGCAGCGGCACCGGGACTACCTACAATGAGCAGTTCTTC.

The table lists this clone with a count of one. This chain connects TRBV28 to TRBJ2-3; D is possibly TRBD2 (5 bases). Trimming shortened V by 3 bases and J by 4 bases, and 14 bases separated the two germline ends. From germline, CDR1 is MDHEN and CDR2 SYDVKM. This CDR3 spans 15 amino acids. The CDR3 DNA is TGTGCCAGCAGTTTGGGGAATACGGGGTCAGATACGCAGTATTTT. Its protein product is CASSLGNTGSDTQYF. Complete variable domain (other parts from reference TRBV28 and TRBJ2-3): DVKVTQSSRYLVKRTGEKVFLECVQDMDHENMFWYRQDPGLGLRLIYFSYDVKMKEKGDIPEGYSVSREKKERFSLILESASTNQTSMYLCASSLGNTGSDTQYFGPGTRLTVL.

The chain links TRBV6-5 to TRBJ1-1; D ambiguous. V was clipped by 5 bases and J by 4 bases, with 11 bases between them. The germline gives CDR1 MNHEY, CDR2 SVGAGI. The CDR3 contains 13 residues. CDR3 protein: CASSRARGTEAFF. The CDR3, as DNA: TGTGCCAGCAGTCGGGCCCGGGGCACTGAAGCTTTCTTT.

The J gene is TRBJ2-3, the V gene TRBV28, with D perhaps TRBD1 (5 bases). Germline lookup yields CDR1 MDHEN and CDR2 SYDVKM. V was shortened by 7 bases and J by 6 bases, with 23 bases between the two germline ends. The length of the CDR3 is 16 residues. In DNA form, the CDR3 reads TGTGCCAGCACACCCCCGGACACCCCCTTGAAGGATACGCAGTATTTT. The encoded protein is CASTPPDTPLKDTQYF.

CDR3 sequence (DNA): TGTGCCAGCAGCTTAGGTCAGAACTATGGCTACACCTTC. Amino acid sequence: CASSLGQNYGYTF. The chain joins TRBV11-2 to TRBJ1-2, with no clear D. CDR3 length: 13 residues. Germline-derived CDR1 and CDR2 are SGHAT and FQNNGV. V dropped 1 base and J dropped 2 bases, with 5 bases sitting between them.

The genes are TRBV9 and TRBJ2-5; possibly TRBD1 for D (8 bases). The CDR3 consists of 15 residues. Germline-derived CDR1 and CDR2 are SGDLS and YYNGEE. Deletions cut 2 bases from V and 1 base from J, with 12 bases between. Written as DNA, the CDR3 is TGTGCCAGCAGCGTCAACAGGGGGGGCCAAGAGACCCAGTACTTC. Encoded protein: CASSVNRGGQETQYF. Variable domain in full (rest from reference TRBV9 and TRBJ2-5): DSGVTQTPKHLITATGQRVTLRCSPRSGDLSVYWYQQSLDQGLQFLIQYYNGEERAKGNILERFSAQQFPDLHSELNLSSLELGDSALYFCASSVNRGGQETQYFGPGTRLLVL.

This clone appeared a single time. This rearrangement joins TRBV7-6 to TRBJ2-6; D is perhaps TRBD1 (6 bases). The CDR3 runs to 17 residues. V lost 2 bases, J lost 0 bases, and 11 bases lay in between. Germline V gives CDR1 SGHVS, CDR2 FNYEAQ. DNA for the CDR3: TGTGCCAGCAGCTTAAGACAGGAGAGCTCTGGGGCCAACGTCCTGACTTTC. Translation gives CASSLRQESSGANVLTF.

The chain has TRBV5-5 and TRBJ2-1; 9 bases are a match to TRBD1. The CDR3 consists of 15 residues. Germline lookup yields CDR1 SGHKS and CDR2 YYEKEE (reference sequence). The ends lost 4 bases at V and 4 bases at J; junction bases unmatched: 6. CDR3 region: CASSLGTGNYNEQFF. For the CDR3, the DNA is TGTGCCAGCAGCCTTGGGACAGGGAATTACAATGAGCAGTTCTTC.

The chain carries TRBV15 and TRBJ1-2; 8 bases are a match to TRBD1. CDR1 is LNHNV and CDR2 is YYDKDF in the germline V gene (reference sequence). After removal of 4 bases from V and 1 base from J, the junction contained 2 bases not matched to a gene. CDR3 size: 14 residues. Here the CDR3 DNA reads TGTGCCACCAGCACGACAGGGGTTAACTATGGCTACACCTTC. Translating it yields CATSTTGVNYGYTF.

The V and J genes are TRBV5-1 and TRBJ2-2; D is unresolved. This CDR3 comprises 13 residues. Germline values: CDR1 SGHRS, CDR2 YFSETQ. Trimming left V 4 bases short and J 5 bases short, with 9 bases between. CDR3 DNA: TGCGCCAGCAGCCCGGCCGGGACCGGGGAGCTGTTTTTT. This encodes CASSPAGTGELFF.

This chain joins TRBV5-1 and TRBJ2-7, with 11 bases identical to TRBD1. The V and J ends lost 1 base and 4 bases, in that order; junction bases with no gene match: 4. Germline V CDR1 and CDR2: SGHRS, YFSETQ. This CDR3 spans 15 amino acids. In nucleotides, the CDR3 is TGCGCCAGCAGCTTGACCGGGACAGGGGGATACGAGCAGTACTTC. It is translated as CASSLTGTGGYEQYF.

This chain joins TRBV5-8 and TRBJ1-6, with D perhaps matching TRBD1 (6 bases). This CDR3 region has 16 residues. Trimming cost V 0 bases and J 7 bases, with 14 bases left between them. Germline values: CDR1 SGHTS, CDR2 YDEGEE. The CDR3 is CASSLELGAGNSPLHF. The CDR3 bases are TGTGCCAGCAGCTTGGAACTGGGGGCAGGGAATTCACCCCTCCACTTT.

This clone appeared a few times. The gene calls are TRBV7-9 and TRBJ2-2, with D possibly matching TRBD2 (6 bases). From germline, CDR1 is SEHNR and CDR2 FQNEAQ (reference sequence). The CDR3 sequence is 16 residues long. Between the trimmed V and J ends, which lost 3 bases and 0 bases, there was a span of 11 bases. The CDR3 protein is CASSLVGGANTGELFF. The DNA for the CDR3 is TGTGCCAGCAGCTTGGTGGGGGGAGCGAACACCGGGGAGCTGTTTTTT.

V is TRBV15 and J is TRBJ1-4; 8 positions agree with TRBD1. The CDR3 extends over 16 amino acids. Germline V gene data show CDR1 as LNHNV and CDR2 as YYDKDF (reference sequence). J was trimmed by 4 bases and V by 5 bases; bases with no gene match: 9. In DNA, the CDR3 is TGTGCCACCAGCTGGCCTCGGACAGGGCTTAATGAAAAACTGTTTTTT. Protein: CATSWPRTGLNEKLFF.

The chain links TRBV30 to TRBJ1-1, with 7 bases that match TRBD1. Germline V gene sequence: CDR1 GTSNPN, CDR2 SVGIG (reference sequence). Unmatched junction bases numbered 1, after V lost 1 base and J lost 8 bases. This CDR3 spans 11 amino acids. This CDR3 is CAWSATGEAFF. The DNA for the CDR3 is TGTGCCTGGAGTGCGACAGGGGAAGCTTTCTTT.

This sequence joins TRBV9 and TRBJ2-2; 7 bases fit TRBD2. CDR3 length equals 16 residues. V gave up 4 bases and J gave up 4 bases; unmatched junction bases: 10. Germline CDR1 and CDR2: SGDLS and YYNGEE. The CDR3 region is CASSKIAGGLTGELFF. CDR3 DNA: TGTGCCAGCAGCAAAATAGCGGGCGGCCTCACCGGGGAGCTGTTTTTT.

The rearrangement joins TRBV7-6 to TRBJ2-5; D unresolved. The CDR3 sequence is 13 residues long. Germline loops: CDR1 SGHVS, CDR2 FNYEAQ. V was trimmed by 2 bases and J by 1 base, leaving 5 bases between them. CDR3 nucleotides: TGTGCCAGCAGCTTATCTCCCCAAGAGACCCAGTACTTC. It encodes CASSLSPQETQYF. The complete variable domain, with remaining parts taken from reference TRBV7-6 and TRBJ2-5, reads GAGVSQSPRYKVTKRGQDVALRCDPISGHVSLYWYRQALGQGPEFLTYFNYEAQQDKSGLPNDRFSAERPEGSISTLTIQRTEQRDSAMYRCASSLSPQETQYFGPGTRLLVL.

V is TRBV5-1 and J is TRBJ2-2; a possible D gene is TRBD2 (6 bases). Germline CDR1 and CDR2: SGHRS and YFSETQ. Deletions cut 0 bases from V and 0 bases from J, with 12 bases between. This CDR3 has 17 residues. DNA for the CDR3: TGCGCCAGCAGCTTGGGGTGGACGGGGGCGAACACCGGGGAGCTGTTTTTT. It yields the protein CASSLGWTGANTGELFF.

The rearrangement links TRBV5-4 to TRBJ2-2; 9 bases fit TRBD1. Trimming took 6 bases from V and 5 from J; bases not matched to a gene: 8. The CDR3 has 15 amino acids. The V gene's germline CDR1 is SGHNT and CDR2 YYREEE (reference sequence). As DNA, the CDR3 is TGTGCCAGCAAACCGGGACAGGGAATTACCGGGGAGCTGTTTTTT. Its translation: CASKPGQGITGELFF.

V and J are TRBV28 and TRBJ2-1; 11 nucleotides agree with TRBD2. This CDR3 comprises 15 residues. V was pared by 1 base and J by 10 bases, with 6 bases of the junction left unmatched. Germline CDR1 reads MDHEN; CDR2 reads SYDVKM. The CDR3: CASSLYTSGGEEQFF. Written as DNA, the CDR3 is TGTGCCAGCAGTTTATATACTAGCGGGGGAGAAGAGCAGTTCTTC.

The rearrangement links TRBV28 to TRBJ1-2; 7 bases line up with TRBD1. V dropped 4 bases and J dropped 8; count of bases not matched to a gene: 16. In germline, CDR1 is MDHEN, CDR2 SYDVKM. CDR3 length equals 16 residues. CDR3 region: CASSSPDRELLYGYTF. The CDR3 nucleotides read TGTGCCAGCAGTTCACCAGACAGGGAACTCCTCTACGGCTACACCTTC.